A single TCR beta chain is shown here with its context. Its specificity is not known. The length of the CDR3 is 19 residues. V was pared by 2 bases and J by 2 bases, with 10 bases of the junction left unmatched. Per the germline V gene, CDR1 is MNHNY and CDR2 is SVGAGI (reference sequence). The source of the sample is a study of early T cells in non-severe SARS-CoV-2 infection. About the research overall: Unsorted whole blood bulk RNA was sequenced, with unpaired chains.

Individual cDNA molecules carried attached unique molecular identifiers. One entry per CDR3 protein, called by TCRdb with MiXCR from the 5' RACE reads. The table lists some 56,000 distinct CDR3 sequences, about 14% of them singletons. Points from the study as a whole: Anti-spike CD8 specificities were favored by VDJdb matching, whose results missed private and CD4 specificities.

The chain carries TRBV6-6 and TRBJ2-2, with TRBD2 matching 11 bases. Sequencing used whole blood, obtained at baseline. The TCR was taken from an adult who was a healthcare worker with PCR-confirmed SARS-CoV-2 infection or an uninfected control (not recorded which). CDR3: CASSYTVPGTSGNTGELFF. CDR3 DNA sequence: TGTGCCAGCAGTTACACCGTACCCGGGACTAGCGGAAACACCGGGGAGCTGTTTTTT.